This T cell receptor (beta chain) was documented in a study of T cells in Graves' hyperthyroidism and ophthalmopathy. CDR3 length equals 11 residues. Trimming took off 6 bases at V and 5 bases at J, with 11 bases between the two ends. Germline-derived CDR1 and CDR2 are DFQATT and SNEGSKA (reference sequence). This clonotype was detected a few times. What it binds is not known. Amplified TCR beta CDR3 regions came from RNA transcripts. The TCR CDR3 first-round RT-PCR relied on the HTBI primer set. TCRdb recomputed calls from the multiplex PCR reads with MiXCR, one row per CDR3 protein. The sample lists more than 450,000 distinct CDR3 sequences, 20% occurring once. Lactation, pregnancy, other autoimmune disease or uncontrolled infection led to exclusion of patients. General study points: A model of 13 V-J features distinguished ophthalmopathy from stable hyperthyroidism.

The J gene is TRBJ2-7, the V gene TRBV20-1, with D perhaps TRBD1 (5 bases). The TCR sequence derives from a man aged 40-55 years with Graves' ophthalmopathy. Source material: blood. The CDR3 coding sequence is TGCAGTGCCGGACGGACAAACGAGCAGTACTTC. Translation gives CSAGRTNEQYF.